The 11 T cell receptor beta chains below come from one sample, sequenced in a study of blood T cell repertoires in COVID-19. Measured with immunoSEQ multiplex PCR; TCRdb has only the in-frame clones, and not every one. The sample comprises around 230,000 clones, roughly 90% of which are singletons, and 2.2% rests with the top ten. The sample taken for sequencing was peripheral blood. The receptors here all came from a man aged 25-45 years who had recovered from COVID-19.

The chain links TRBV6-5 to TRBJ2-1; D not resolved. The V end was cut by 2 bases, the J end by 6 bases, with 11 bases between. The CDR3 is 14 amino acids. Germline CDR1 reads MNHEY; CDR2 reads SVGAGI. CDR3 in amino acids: CASSYASSGNEQFF. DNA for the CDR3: TGTGCCAGCAGTTACGCGTCGTCGGGCAATGAGCAGTTCTTC.

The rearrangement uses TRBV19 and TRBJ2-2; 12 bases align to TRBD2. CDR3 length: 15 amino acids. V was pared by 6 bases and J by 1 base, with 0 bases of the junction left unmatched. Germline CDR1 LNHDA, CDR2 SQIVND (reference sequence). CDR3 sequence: CASRGLAGNTGELFF. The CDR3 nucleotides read TGTGCCAGTAGGGGACTAGCGGGGAACACCGGGGAGCTGTTTTTT.

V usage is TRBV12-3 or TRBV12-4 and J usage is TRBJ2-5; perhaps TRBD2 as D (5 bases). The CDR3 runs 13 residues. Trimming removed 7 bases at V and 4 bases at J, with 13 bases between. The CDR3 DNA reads TGTGCCAGCATTGGGGAGAGCAGAGAGACCCAGTACTTC. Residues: CASIGESRETQYF.

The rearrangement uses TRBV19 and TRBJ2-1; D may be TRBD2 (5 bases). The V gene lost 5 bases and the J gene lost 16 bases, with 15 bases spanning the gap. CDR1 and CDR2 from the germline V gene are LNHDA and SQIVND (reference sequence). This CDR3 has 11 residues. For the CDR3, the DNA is TGTGCCAGTAGTCTCGGGAAGTTCAAATTCTTC. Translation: CASSLGKFKFF.

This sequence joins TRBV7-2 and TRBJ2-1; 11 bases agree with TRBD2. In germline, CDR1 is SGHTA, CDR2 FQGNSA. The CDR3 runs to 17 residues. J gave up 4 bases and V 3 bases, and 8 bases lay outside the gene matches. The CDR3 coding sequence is TGTGCCAGCAGCTTTCACCCGACTAGCGGGGTTTACAATGAGCAGTTCTTC. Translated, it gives CASSFHPTSGVYNEQFF.

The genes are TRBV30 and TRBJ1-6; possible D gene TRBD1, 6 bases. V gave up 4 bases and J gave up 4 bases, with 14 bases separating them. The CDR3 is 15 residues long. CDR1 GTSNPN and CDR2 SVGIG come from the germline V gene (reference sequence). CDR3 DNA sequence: TGTGCCTGGAAAAAACTACAGGGTTATAATTCACCCCTCCACTTT. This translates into CAWKKLQGYNSPLHF.

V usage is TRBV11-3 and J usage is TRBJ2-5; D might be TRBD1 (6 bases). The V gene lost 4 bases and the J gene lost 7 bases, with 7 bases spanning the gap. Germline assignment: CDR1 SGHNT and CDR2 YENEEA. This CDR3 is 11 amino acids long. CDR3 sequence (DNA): TGTGCCAGCAGCTCCAGGGGGACCCAGTACTTC. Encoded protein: CASSSRGTQYF.

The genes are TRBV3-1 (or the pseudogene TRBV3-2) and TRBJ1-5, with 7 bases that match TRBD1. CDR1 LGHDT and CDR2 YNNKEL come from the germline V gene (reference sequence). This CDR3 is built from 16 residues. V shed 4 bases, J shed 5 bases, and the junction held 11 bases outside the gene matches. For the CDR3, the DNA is TGTGCCAGCAGCCCGTCTGAGGGGACAGACGATCAGCCCCAGCATTTT. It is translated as CASSPSEGTDDQPQHF.

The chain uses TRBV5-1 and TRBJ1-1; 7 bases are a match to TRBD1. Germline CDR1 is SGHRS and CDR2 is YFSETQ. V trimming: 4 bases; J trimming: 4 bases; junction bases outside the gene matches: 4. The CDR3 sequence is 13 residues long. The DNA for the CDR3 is TGCGCCAGCAGCCCGACAGGGTTCACTGAAGCTTTCTTT. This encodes CASSPTGFTEAFF.

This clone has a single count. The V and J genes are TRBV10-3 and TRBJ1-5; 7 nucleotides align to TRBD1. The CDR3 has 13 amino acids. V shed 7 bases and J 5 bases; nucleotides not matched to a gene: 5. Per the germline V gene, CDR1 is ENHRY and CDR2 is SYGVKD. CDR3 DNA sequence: TGTGCCATCACCGCTGACAGGGATCAGCCCCAGCATTTT. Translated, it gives CAITADRDQPQHF.

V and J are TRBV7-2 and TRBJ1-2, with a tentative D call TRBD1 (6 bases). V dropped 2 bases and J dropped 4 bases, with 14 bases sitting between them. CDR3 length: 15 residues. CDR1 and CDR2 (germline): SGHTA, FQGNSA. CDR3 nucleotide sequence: TGTGCCAGCAGCTTAACGGGGGGCGGGATCTATGGCTACACCTTC. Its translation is CASSLTGGGIYGYTF.